This TCR beta chain was found in a study of CD8+ T cells in alopecia areata. In each case, RNA was isolated and then reverse transcribed into cDNA as the sequencing template. This table comes from immunoSEQ multiplex PCR, and its TCRdb copy is limited to in-frame clones, with some not included. The sample includes more than 85,000 clones, 35% to 45% seen only once; the top ten take around 0.8%. About this clone itself: Antigen: not known.

Study observations and caveats: Mouse data revealed clearer TCR sharing than patient data did, a gap possibly tied to HLA.

The CDR3 has 14 amino acids. Trimming removed 2 bases from V and 2 bases from J, with 9 bases in between. In germline, CDR1 is SGHTA, CDR2 FQGNSA. The chain carries TRBV7-2 and TRBJ2-5; D is uncertain. The sample consisted of CD4+ T cells sorted from blood. This receptor was taken from a human donor with alopecia areata. Written as DNA, the CDR3 is TGTGCCAGCAGCTTAAGAGACAAGCAAGAGACCCAGTACTTC. Protein product: CASSLRDKQETQYF.